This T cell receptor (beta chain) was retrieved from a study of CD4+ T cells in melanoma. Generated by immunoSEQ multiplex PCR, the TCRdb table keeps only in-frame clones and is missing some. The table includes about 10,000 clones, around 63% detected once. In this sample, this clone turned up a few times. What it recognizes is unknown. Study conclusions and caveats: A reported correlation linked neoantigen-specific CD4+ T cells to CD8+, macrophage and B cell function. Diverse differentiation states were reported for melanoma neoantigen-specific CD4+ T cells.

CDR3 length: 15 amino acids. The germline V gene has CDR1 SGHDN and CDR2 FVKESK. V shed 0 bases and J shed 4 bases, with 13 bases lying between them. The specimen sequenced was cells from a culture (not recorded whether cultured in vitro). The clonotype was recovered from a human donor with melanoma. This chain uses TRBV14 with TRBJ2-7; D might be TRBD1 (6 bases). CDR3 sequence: CASSQDRARGYEQYF. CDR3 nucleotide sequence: TGTGCCAGCAGCCAAGATAGGGCCAGGGGATACGAGCAGTACTTC.